The clone carrying this T cell receptor (beta chain) showed up just a few times. This sample is drawn from a study of response to subunit inactivated influenza vaccine. Trimming at V came to 4 bases and at J to 7 bases, leaving 4 bases not matched to a gene. Germline V lookup: CDR1 MGHRA, CDR2 YSYEKL. This CDR3 contains 14 residues. TCRdb re-called the RT-PCR reads with MiXCR, one entry per CDR3 protein. The sample lists more than 400,000 distinct CDR3 sequences, approximately 10% seen once, with less than 15% in the top ten. This chain links TRBV4-1 with TRBJ1-6, with 7 bases that match TRBD1. The sequencing used PBMCs from blood, collected roughly 45 days after vaccination. The receptor's source is a man aged 50 to 59 who received an inactivated influenza vaccine. The CDR3 DNA follows: TGCGCCAGCAGCCCCGCGGGACAGAATTCACCCCTCCACTTT. This sequence encodes CASSPAGQNSPLHF.